This T cell receptor (beta chain) is drawn from a study of blood T cell repertoires in COVID-19. As handled by the study authors: How many nucleated cells were present was estimated from reference gene primer amplification. Libraries were prepared by immunoSEQ multiplex PCR; TCRdb keeps only in-frame clonotypes and omits some of them. Clone size and V and J calls were adopted from that table, with D and trimming inferred from the DNA. The table lists under 200,000 clones, approximately 80% of them singletons, with roughly 8.3% in the top ten. The sequencing input was peripheral blood. The source is a man aged 55 to 70 with acute or convalescent COVID-19.

The CDR3: CASSRTGEREKLFF. CDR3 sequence (DNA): TGTGCCAGCAGCCGGACAGGGGAGCGGGAAAAACTGTTTTTT. The chain combines TRBV27 with TRBJ1-4; 9 bases are shared with TRBD1. CDR3 size: 14 residues. Germline trimming cut 6 bases from V and 8 bases from J; bases unmatched to any gene: 7. CDR1 and CDR2 (germline): MNHEY, SMNVEV (reference sequence).